Listed here are 27 T cell receptor beta chains from one sample, sequenced in a study of T-cell reconstitution after alpha-beta-depleted transplantation in children listed by TCRdb under 2016. Reading the label with the study, this specimen's treatment or condition is: allogeneic hematopoietic cell transplantation with graft depleted of TCRalphabeta T cells and CD19 B cells. Libraries were built with PCR. TCRdb names Illumina HiSeq 2500 as the instrument used. TCR libraries were prepared with molecular barcoding, using unique molecular identifiers to normalize TCRbeta repertoire quantification. TCRdb redid the processing of the public reads, applying fastp at Q25 and MiXCR, and retained in-frame beta chains. CDR3 protein duplicates are merged, each entry listing the most common genes and DNA. The table for this sample lists about 440,000 distinct CDR3 sequences; around two fifths of them were counted only once. The ten largest account for under 35% of the sample.

The sample consisted of PBMCs, taken before TCRalphabeta/CD19-depleted stem cell transplant. The receptors were sampled from a girl aged 2-10 years with aplastic anemia, due to receive a stem cell transplant.

Ten or more counts support this clonotype. The chain combines TRBV29-1 with TRBJ2-7; 7 bases fit TRBD1. Losses at the gene ends were 4 bases for V and 0 bases for J; bases not matched to a gene: 3. This CDR3 region has 13 residues. Germline V gene lookup returns CDR1 SQVTM and CDR2 ANQGSEA. The CDR3 DNA sequence: TGCAGCGTTGGACAGGGCCGCTCCTACGAGCAGTACTTC. Its translation: CSVGQGRSYEQYF.

The chain employs TRBV6-2 or TRBV6-3 and TRBJ1-1; a weak D match, TRBD1 (5 bases). Germline V gene lookup returns CDR1 MNHEY and CDR2 SVGEGT. CDR3 length equals 15 residues. The V gene lost 0 bases and the J gene lost 0 bases, with 8 bases spanning the gap. CDR3 DNA sequence: TGTGCCAGCAGTTACTCGAACAGGATGAACACTGAAGCTTTCTTT. It translates to CASSYSNRMNTEAFF.

This clonotype appeared a few times. The chain has TRBV27 and TRBJ1-2; 11 bases align to TRBD1. Looked up from germline, CDR1 is MNHEY and CDR2 is SMNVEV (reference sequence). The CDR3 has 15 amino acids. Trimming removed 7 bases from V and 8 bases from J; junction bases left unmatched: 12. The CDR3 is CASKSTGTGGIGYTF. Written as DNA, the CDR3 is TGTGCCAGCAAGTCTACCGGGACAGGGGGTATCGGCTACACCTTC.

The chain has TRBV5-1 and TRBJ2-3; D is possibly TRBD2 (5 bases). Trimming shortened V by 0 bases and J by 4 bases, and 9 bases separated the two germline ends. The CDR3 has 14 amino acids. Germline lookup yields CDR1 SGHRS and CDR2 YFSETQ. The CDR3 bases are TGCGCCAGCAGCTTGGAACTAGGCTCAGATACGCAGTATTTT. As protein: CASSLELGSDTQYF.

This clonotype was seen repeatedly, ten times or more. V usage is TRBV20-1 and J usage is TRBJ2-3; D unresolved. CDR3 size: 13 residues. Trimming removed 6 bases from V and 2 bases from J, with 12 bases in between. Germline V CDR1 and CDR2: DFQATT, SNEGSKA (reference sequence). The CDR3 DNA sequence: TGCAGTGCCCTTCTGAGACCCACAGATACGCAGTATTTT. Protein product: CSALLRPTDTQYF.

The sample holds many counts of this clonotype. V and J are TRBV3-1 and TRBJ2-3; 8 positions match TRBD2. The CDR3 consists of 14 residues. CDR1 and CDR2 from the germline V gene are LGHDT and YNNKEL (reference sequence). After removal of 3 bases from V and 5 bases from J, the junction contained 4 bases not matched to a gene. The CDR3 DNA is TGTGCCAGCAGCCAGGGTAGCGGGAAAGATACGCAGTATTTT. The encoded protein is CASSQGSGKDTQYF.

The J gene is TRBJ2-6, the V gene TRBV5-1, with D possibly being TRBD1 or TRBD2 (5 bases each). Germline CDR1 and CDR2: SGHRS and YFSETQ. The CDR3 loop spans 18 amino acids. The V end lost 0 bases, the J end lost 11 bases, and 24 bases lay between the germline ends. CDR3 sequence (DNA): TGCGCCAGCAGCTTGGGGATTCTGGGGGATCCCTGGGGCCACGTCCTGACTTTC. Protein: CASSLGILGDPWGHVLTF.

The chain employs TRBV6-2 or TRBV6-3 and TRBJ2-1, with 8 bases fitting TRBD2. CDR1 and CDR2 from the germline V gene are MNHEY and SVGEGT. Unmatched junction bases numbered 6, after V lost 4 bases and J lost 4 bases. There are 15 residues in the CDR3. CDR3 DNA sequence: TGTGCCAGCAGTTCTCTCCGGGGGGGTTACAATGAGCAGTTCTTC. Its protein is CASSSLRGGYNEQFF.

The V gene is TRBV9, the J gene TRBJ2-3; maybe TRBD2 (5 bases). V was trimmed by 2 bases and J by 7 bases, leaving 14 bases between them. This CDR3 contains 14 residues. The germline V gene has CDR1 SGDLS and CDR2 YYNGEE. CDR3 in DNA: TGTGCCAGCAGCGTGAGCGGAGAGTGGAATACGCAGTATTTT. Its translation: CASSVSGEWNTQYF.

The chain carries TRBV29-1 and TRBJ2-1; the match to TRBD2 covers 10 bases. V gave up 7 bases and J gave up 5 bases; unmatched junction bases: 8. The CDR3 consists of 14 residues. Germline V gene lookup returns CDR1 SQVTM and CDR2 ANQGSEA. CDR3 coding DNA: TGCAGCGCTCTAGCGGGAGAACTAAACAATGAGCAGTTCTTC. The encoded protein is CSALAGELNNEQFF.

The table lists this clonotype with a few counts. V usage is TRBV28 and J usage is TRBJ2-7; 7 bases agree with TRBD1. The CDR3 totals 14 residues. The V segment lost 7 bases and the J segment 2 bases; nucleotides outside the gene matches: 8. CDR1 and CDR2 (germline): MDHEN, SYDVKM. CDR3 bases: TGTGCCAGCACCGACAGGGATTTTGCCTACGAGCAGTACTTC. It translates to CASTDRDFAYEQYF. Filled out from reference TRBV28 and TRBJ2-7, the complete variable domain reads DVKVTQSSRYLVKRTGEKVFLECVQDMDHENMFWYRQDPGLGLRLIYFSYDVKMKEKGDIPEGYSVSREKKERFSLILESASTNQTSMYLCASTDRDFAYEQYFGPGTRLTVT.

There are many counts of this clonotype. The chain uses TRBV9 and TRBJ2-7; no firm D call. Trimming stripped 1 base from V and 0 bases from J, with 8 bases between. CDR1 and CDR2 (germline): SGDLS, YYNGEE. The length of the CDR3 is 14 residues. CDR3 nucleotide sequence: TGTGCCAGCAGCGTAAGGACGTCCTCCTACGAGCAGTACTTC. Protein: CASSVRTSSYEQYF.

This chain joins TRBV5-4 and TRBJ2-7; tentative D call: TRBD1 (6 bases). CDR1 is SGHNT, CDR2 YYREEE, per germline (reference sequence). The CDR3 runs to 13 residues. V lost 4 bases and J 4 bases, leaving 12 bases between the germline ends. The CDR3 sequence is CASSAGTLYEQYF. The CDR3 DNA is TGTGCCAGCAGCGCCGGGACACTTTACGAGCAGTACTTC.

The chain recombines TRBV28 with TRBJ1-1, with 8 positions matching TRBD1. From germline, CDR1 is MDHEN and CDR2 SYDVKM. The CDR3 totals 13 residues. V lost 0 bases, J lost 6 bases, and 0 bases stayed unmatched. CDR3 in DNA: TGTGCCAGCAGTTTATGGGACAGGGCTGAAGCTTTCTTT. Its protein is CASSLWDRAEAFF.

This clonotype was counted only a few times. The V and J genes are TRBV6-1 and TRBJ1-5; possibly TRBD1 for D (5 bases). Per germline, CDR1 MNHNS and CDR2 SASEGT. The CDR3 covers 17 residues. The V gene lost 7 bases and the J gene lost 2 bases, with 21 bases spanning the gap. The CDR3 protein is CASTIPTLGVGNQPQHF. CDR3 nucleotide sequence: TGTGCCAGCACCATTCCCACACTGGGGGTTGGCAATCAGCCCCAGCATTTT.

This clonotype was seen ten or more times. This chain connects TRBV12-3 or TRBV12-4 to TRBJ2-7, with a possible D match to TRBD2 (6 bases). Trimming pared 2 bases from V and 6 bases from J, leaving 14 bases between. The CDR3 is made up of 14 amino acids. The CDR3 DNA reads as TGTGCCAGCAGTTTAATGGAGGGGTGGGGCGAGCAGTACTTC. Encoded protein: CASSLMEGWGEQYF.

This clonotype was seen many times. The chain is built from TRBV15 and TRBJ2-7; D ambiguous. The ends were cut back, 0 bases at V and 7 bases at J, with 10 bases in the middle. The CDR3 runs to 13 residues. CDR1 LNHNV and CDR2 YYDKDF come from the germline V gene (reference sequence). The CDR3: CATSRDPLREQYF. CDR3 in DNA: TGTGCCACCAGCAGAGACCCCCTCAGGGAGCAGTACTTC.

This clonotype was seen a single time. V is TRBV5-1 and J is TRBJ2-1, with no clear D. Trimming left V 1 base short and J 2 bases short, with 7 bases between. This CDR3 is built from 14 residues. Germline CDR1 is SGHRS and CDR2 is YFSETQ. CDR3 residues: CASSLTVAYNEQFF. The CDR3 DNA sequence: TGCGCCAGCAGCTTGACGGTGGCCTACAATGAGCAGTTCTTC.

In its sample, this clonotype was seen a few times. This sequence joins TRBV9 and TRBJ2-1, with 10 bases that match TRBD2. The CDR3 covers 17 residues. Germline V gene sequence: CDR1 SGDLS, CDR2 YYNGEE. V lost 4 bases to trimming and J lost 6 bases; unmatched junction nucleotides: 13. CDR3 sequence reads: CASSPRRTSGISNEQFF. In DNA, the CDR3 is TGTGCCAGCAGCCCTCGCCGTACTAGCGGGATAAGCAATGAGCAGTTCTTC.

The chain carries TRBV28 and TRBJ2-7; no clear D. This CDR3 region has 12 residues. Germline loops: CDR1 MDHEN, CDR2 SYDVKM. Trimming shortened V by 3 bases and J by 9 bases, and 12 bases separated the two germline ends. The CDR3 nucleotides are TGTGCCAGCAGTTTGAACGGCGAGGCGCAGTACTTC. Its translation: CASSLNGEAQYF.

The sample holds a few counts of this clonotype. The chain is built from TRBV20-1 and TRBJ2-1; TRBD2 agrees at 10 bases. The germline V gene has CDR1 DFQATT and CDR2 SNEGSKA (reference sequence). The V segment lost 0 bases and the J segment 5 bases; nucleotides outside the gene matches: 13. The CDR3 extends over 18 amino acids. As DNA, the CDR3 is TGCAGTGCTAGAGATCTGCCTAGGGCTAGCGGGAGAAACAATGAGCAGTTCTTC. Encoded protein: CSARDLPRASGRNNEQFF.

In this sample, this clonotype turned up once. The junction departs from the called germline gene at one end, perhaps through a read error. The chain has TRBV28 and TRBJ2-3; D is perhaps TRBD2 (5 bases). This CDR3 comprises 16 residues. Germline V lookup: CDR1 MDHEN, CDR2 SYDVKM. CDR3 protein: CASSLWLAPSTDTQYF. CDR3 bases: TGTGCCAGCAGTCTATGGCTAGCACCTAGCACAGATACGCAGTATTTT. Complete variable domain (other parts from reference TRBV28 and TRBJ2-3): DVKVTQSSRYLVKRTGEKVFLECVQDMDHENMFWYRQDPGLGLRLIYFSYDVKMKEKGDIPEGYSVSREKKERFSLILESASTNQTSMYLCASSLWLAPSTDTQYFGPGTRLTVL.

The rearrangement uses TRBV28 and TRBJ2-5; no firm D call. Trimming took off 8 bases at V and 2 bases at J, with 18 bases between the two ends. This CDR3 has 15 amino acids. Germline V gene data show CDR1 as MDHEN and CDR2 as SYDVKM. CDR3 loop: CASAALIGRQETQYF. The CDR3 DNA reads as TGTGCCAGCGCCGCGTTGATTGGGCGGCAAGAGACCCAGTACTTC.

The chain employs TRBV7-8 and TRBJ2-2; TRBD2 matches 13 bases. The length of the CDR3 is 18 residues. J gave up 0 bases and V 5 bases, and 6 bases lay outside the gene matches. Germline V gene lookup returns CDR1 SGHVS and CDR2 FQNEAQ. The CDR3: CASSPPGLAGANTGELFF. As DNA, the CDR3 is TGTGCCAGCAGCCCACCTGGACTAGCGGGGGCGAACACCGGGGAGCTGTTTTTT.

This clonotype was detected a few times. The V gene is TRBV24-1, the J gene TRBJ2-5, with D unresolved. The V gene's germline CDR1 is KGHDR and CDR2 SFDVKD. The V end lost 3 bases, the J end lost 2 bases, and 15 bases lay between the germline ends. This CDR3 region has 16 residues. CDR3 loop: CATSDDRVELQETQYF. CDR3 coding DNA: TGTGCCACCAGTGATGACCGTGTGGAGCTTCAAGAGACCCAGTACTTC.

This clonotype came up a few times. The J gene is TRBJ2-3, the V gene TRBV6-5; TRBD2 might be the D (7 bases). This CDR3 has 12 amino acids. The germline V gene has CDR1 MNHEY and CDR2 SVGAGI. V was cut by 8 bases and J by 6 bases, with 12 bases left in between. CDR3 residues: CASGGAVDTQYF. In DNA form, the CDR3 reads TGTGCCAGCGGGGGGGCCGTGGATACGCAGTATTTT.

The chain links TRBV7-9 to TRBJ1-2, with no clear D. CDR1 and CDR2 (germline): SEHNR, FQNEAQ (reference sequence). V was cut by 5 bases and J by 8 bases, with 15 bases left in between. The CDR3 has 13 residues. The CDR3 DNA is TGTGCCAGCAGCCTTGGCACCGGGTGGGGCTACACCTTC. This gives the protein CASSLGTGWGYTF.